This entry concerns a single TCR beta chain. The source of the sample is a study of T cell responses to AZD1222 COVID-19 vaccine. V lost 11 bases and J lost 6; bases outside the gene matches: 5. This CDR3 comprises 12 residues. Germline V gene sequence: CDR1 SNHLY, CDR2 FYNNEI. TCRdb's copy holds only in-frame clones and misses some; the assay was immunoSEQ multiplex PCR. The sample has 160,000 or so clones; about 89% are singletons. Sequenced here: peripheral blood, sampled on day 0 of AZD1222 vaccination. V and J are TRBV2 and TRBJ2-2; the match to TRBD2 covers 8 bases. The TCR sequence derives from an adult in good health. The CDR3: CASGGGPGELFF. The CDR3, as DNA: TGTGCCTCGGGAGGGGGTCCCGGGGAGCTGTTTTTT.